The source of this T cell receptor beta chain is a study of T cell responses to AZD1222 COVID-19 vaccine. The overall study: Pooled together were second doses at about 4 or about 12 weeks. General study findings and limits: The donor group comprised mostly white British people and more females; the analysis possibly underestimated clonal diversity. Baseline serology detected seropositivity in only six AZD1222 recipients.

TCRdb's copy holds only in-frame clones and misses some; the assay was immunoSEQ multiplex PCR. This repertoire shows approximately 110,000 clones, more than 90% found once; its top ten account for about 1.2%. Deletions cut 5 bases from V and 0 bases from J, with 11 bases between. The CDR3 sequence is 14 residues long. Germline V gene lookup returns CDR1 SGHTA and CDR2 FQGTGA. As regards this clone: Its antigen is unidentified.

The material was peripheral blood, obtained on day 0 of AZD1222 vaccination. The chain employs TRBV7-3 and TRBJ2-7; TRBD1 might be the D (6 bases). The receptor was isolated from an adult in good health. CDR3 sequence: CASSATGNSYEQYF. CDR3 nucleotides: TGTGCCAGCAGCGCAACAGGGAACTCCTACGAGCAGTACTTC.